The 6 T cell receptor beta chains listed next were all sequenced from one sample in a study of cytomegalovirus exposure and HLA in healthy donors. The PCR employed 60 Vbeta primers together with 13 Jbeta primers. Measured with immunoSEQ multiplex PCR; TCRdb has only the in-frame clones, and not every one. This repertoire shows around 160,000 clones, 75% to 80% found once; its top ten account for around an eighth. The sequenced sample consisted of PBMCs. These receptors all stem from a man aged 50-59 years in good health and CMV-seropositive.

CDR3 bases: TGTGCCAGCAGCGGCGGGGTTTCCCAAGAGACCCAGTACTTC. Translating gives CASSGGVSQETQYF. This chain joins TRBV9 and TRBJ2-5, with a tentative D call TRBD2 (6 bases). The CDR3 covers 14 residues. Germline loops: CDR1 SGDLS, CDR2 YYNGEE. V was cut by 3 bases and J by 1 base, with 10 bases left in between.

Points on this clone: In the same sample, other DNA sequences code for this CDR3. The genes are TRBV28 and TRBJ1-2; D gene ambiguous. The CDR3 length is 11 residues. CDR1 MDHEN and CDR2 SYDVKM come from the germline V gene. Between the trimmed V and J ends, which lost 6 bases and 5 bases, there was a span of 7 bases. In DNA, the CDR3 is TGTGCCAGCAGCTCCGGGTATGGCTACACCTTC. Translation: CASSSGYGYTF.

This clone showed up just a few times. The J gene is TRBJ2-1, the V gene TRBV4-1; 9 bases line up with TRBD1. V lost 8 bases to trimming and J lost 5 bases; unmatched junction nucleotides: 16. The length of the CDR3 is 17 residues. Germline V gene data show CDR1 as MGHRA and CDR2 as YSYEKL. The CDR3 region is CASAGGWIGDRDNEQFF. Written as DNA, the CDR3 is TGCGCCAGCGCGGGCGGTTGGATCGGGGACAGGGACAATGAGCAGTTCTTC.

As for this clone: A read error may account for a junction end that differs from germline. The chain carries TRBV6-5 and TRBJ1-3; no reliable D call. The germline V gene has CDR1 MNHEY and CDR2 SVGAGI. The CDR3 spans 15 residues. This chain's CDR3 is CASSPGGFSGSTIYF. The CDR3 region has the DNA TGTGCCAGCAGTCCCGGAGGCTTCTCTGGAAGCACCATATATTTT.

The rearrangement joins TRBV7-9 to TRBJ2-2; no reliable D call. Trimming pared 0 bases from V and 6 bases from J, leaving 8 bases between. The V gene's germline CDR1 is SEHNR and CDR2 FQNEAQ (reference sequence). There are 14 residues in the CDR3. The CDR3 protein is CASSLAGRAGELFF. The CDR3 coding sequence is TGTGCCAGCAGCTTAGCTGGGCGAGCCGGGGAGCTGTTTTTT.

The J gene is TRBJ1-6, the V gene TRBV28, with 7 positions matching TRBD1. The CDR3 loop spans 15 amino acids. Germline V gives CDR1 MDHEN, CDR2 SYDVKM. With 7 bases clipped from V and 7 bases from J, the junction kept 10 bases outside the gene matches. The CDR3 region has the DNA TGTGCCAGCAACCGAGCGTACAGGGGAAATTCACCCCTCCACTTT. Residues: CASNRAYRGNSPLHF.